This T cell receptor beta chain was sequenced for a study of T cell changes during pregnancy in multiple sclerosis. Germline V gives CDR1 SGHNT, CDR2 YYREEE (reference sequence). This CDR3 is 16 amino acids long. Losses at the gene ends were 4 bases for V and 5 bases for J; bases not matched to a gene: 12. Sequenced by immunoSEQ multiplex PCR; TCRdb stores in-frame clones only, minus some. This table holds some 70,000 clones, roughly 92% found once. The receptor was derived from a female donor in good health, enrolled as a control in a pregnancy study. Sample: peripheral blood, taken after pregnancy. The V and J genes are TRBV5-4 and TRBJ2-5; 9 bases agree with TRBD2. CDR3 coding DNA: TGTGCCAGCAGCGGGAGTGCGGGGGGGCTTTCCGAGACCCAGTACTTC. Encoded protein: CASSGSAGGLSETQYF. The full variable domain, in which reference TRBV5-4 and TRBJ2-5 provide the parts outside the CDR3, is ETGVTQSPTHLIKTRGQQVTLRCSSQSGHNTVSWYQQALGQGPQFIFQYYREEENGRGNFPPRFSGLQFPNYSSELNVNALELDDSALYLCASSGSAGGLSETQYFGPGTRLLVL.